The present TCR beta chain was sequenced within a study of T cell repertoires in cytomegalovirus infection. As for the study in general: CMV epitopes used comprised recently identified HLA-C-restricted ones and well-studied HLA-B-restricted ones. Indicated by public TCR beta signatures were CMV infection and matching HLA type. Whole-study results and caveats: Pooled public TCR beta family frequency picked out CMV carriers with the relevant HLA. It was HLA-C-restricted CMV-specific TCR beta clonotypes that dominated the response ex vivo.

This clonotype occurred a few times. Its antigen is currently unknown. A single record per CDR3 protein comes from TCRdb applying MiXCR to the reads. The sample holds around 900,000 distinct CDR3 sequences; around 32% are singletons and the top ten take about 14%. CDR3 size: 15 residues. J gave up 0 bases and V 7 bases, and 6 bases lay outside the gene matches. From germline, CDR1 is MNHNY and CDR2 SVGAGI (reference sequence). The specimen was cultured CD8+ T cells from PBMCs, collected from culture after CMV antigen stimulation. V usage is TRBV6-6 and J usage is TRBJ2-1; 7 positions match TRBD2. The clonotype comes from a human donor in good health (CMV status not recorded). Some clones in this sample may be carry-over from other donors' samples. This chain's CDR3 is CASTLTSSSYNEQFF. The DNA for the CDR3 is TGTGCCAGCACCCTGACTAGCTCCTCCTACAATGAGCAGTTCTTC.